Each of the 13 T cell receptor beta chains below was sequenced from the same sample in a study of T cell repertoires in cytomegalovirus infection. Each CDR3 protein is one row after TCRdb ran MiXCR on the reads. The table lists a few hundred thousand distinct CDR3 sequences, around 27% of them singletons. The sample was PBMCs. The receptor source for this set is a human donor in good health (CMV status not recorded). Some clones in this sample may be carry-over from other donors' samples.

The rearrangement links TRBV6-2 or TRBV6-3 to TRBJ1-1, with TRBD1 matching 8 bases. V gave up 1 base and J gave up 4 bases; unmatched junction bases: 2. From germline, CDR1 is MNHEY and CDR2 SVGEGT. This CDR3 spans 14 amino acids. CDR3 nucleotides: TGTGCCAGCAGTTACTTGACAGGGGTCACTGAAGCTTTCTTT. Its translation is CASSYLTGVTEAFF.

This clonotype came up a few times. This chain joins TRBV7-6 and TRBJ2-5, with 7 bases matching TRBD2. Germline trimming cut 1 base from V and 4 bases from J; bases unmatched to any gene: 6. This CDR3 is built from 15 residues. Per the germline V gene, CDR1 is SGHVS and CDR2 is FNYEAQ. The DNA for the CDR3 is TGTGCCAGCAGCTTAGGGGACTATTCCGTAGAGACCCAGTACTTC. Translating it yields CASSLGDYSVETQYF.

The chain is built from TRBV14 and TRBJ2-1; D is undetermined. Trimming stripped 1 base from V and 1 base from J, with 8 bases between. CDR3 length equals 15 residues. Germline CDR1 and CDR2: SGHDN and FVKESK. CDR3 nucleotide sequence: TGTGCCAGCAGCCAAGCTGGGCCGTCCTACAATGAGCAGTTCTTC. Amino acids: CASSQAGPSYNEQFF.

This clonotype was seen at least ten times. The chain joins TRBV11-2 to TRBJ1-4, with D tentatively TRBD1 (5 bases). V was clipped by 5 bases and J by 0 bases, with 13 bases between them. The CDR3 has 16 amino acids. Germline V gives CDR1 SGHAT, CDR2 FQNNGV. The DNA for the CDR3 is TGTGCCAGCAGCCGCGGACAAAGTGCAACTAATGAAAAACTGTTTTTT. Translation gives CASSRGQSATNEKLFF.

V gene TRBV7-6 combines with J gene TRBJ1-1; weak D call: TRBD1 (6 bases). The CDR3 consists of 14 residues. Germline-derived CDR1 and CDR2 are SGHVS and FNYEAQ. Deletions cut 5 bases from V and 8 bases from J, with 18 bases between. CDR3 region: CASSVQGGGREAFF. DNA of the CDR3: TGTGCCAGCAGCGTACAGGGAGGAGGCAGGGAAGCTTTCTTT.

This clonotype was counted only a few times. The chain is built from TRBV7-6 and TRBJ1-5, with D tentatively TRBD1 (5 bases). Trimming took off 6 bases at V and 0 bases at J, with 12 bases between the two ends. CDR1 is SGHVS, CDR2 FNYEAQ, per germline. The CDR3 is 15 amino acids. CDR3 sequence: CASSTGTYSNQPQHF. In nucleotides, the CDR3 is TGTGCCAGCAGTACAGGAACTTATAGCAATCAGCCCCAGCATTTT.

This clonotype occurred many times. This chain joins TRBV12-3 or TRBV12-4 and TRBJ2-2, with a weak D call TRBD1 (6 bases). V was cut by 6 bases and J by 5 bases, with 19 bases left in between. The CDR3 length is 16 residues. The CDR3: CASSPGGRARTGELFF. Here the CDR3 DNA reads TGTGCCAGCAGCCCTGGGGGCAGGGCTCGAACCGGGGAGCTGTTTTTT.

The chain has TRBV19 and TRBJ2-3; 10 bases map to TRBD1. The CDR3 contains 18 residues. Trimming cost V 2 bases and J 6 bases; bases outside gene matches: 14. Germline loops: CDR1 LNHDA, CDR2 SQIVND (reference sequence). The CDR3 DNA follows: TGTGCCAGTAGTATATCATGGGGTTGGAGACAGGGGGCGGATACGCAGTATTTT. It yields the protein CASSISWGWRQGADTQYF.

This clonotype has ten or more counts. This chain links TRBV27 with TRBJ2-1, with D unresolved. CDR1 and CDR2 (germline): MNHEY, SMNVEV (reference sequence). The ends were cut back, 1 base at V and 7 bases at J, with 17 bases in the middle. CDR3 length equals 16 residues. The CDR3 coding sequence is TGTGCCAGCAGTTTATTCCCCAGGAACCTAGGGAATGAGCAGTTCTTC. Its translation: CASSLFPRNLGNEQFF.

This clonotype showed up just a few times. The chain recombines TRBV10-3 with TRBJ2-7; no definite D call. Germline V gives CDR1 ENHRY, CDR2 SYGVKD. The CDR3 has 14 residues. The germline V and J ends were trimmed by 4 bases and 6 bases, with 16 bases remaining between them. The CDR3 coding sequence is TGTGCCATCAGTGTTGGTCGATCGAACAGCGAGCAGTACGTC. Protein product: CAISVGRSNSEQYV.

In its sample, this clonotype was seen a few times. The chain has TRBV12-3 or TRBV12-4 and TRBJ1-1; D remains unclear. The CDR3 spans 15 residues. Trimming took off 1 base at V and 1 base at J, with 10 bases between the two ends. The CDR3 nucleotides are TGTGCCAGCAGTTTAGGACCTAGGCCGAACACTGAAGCTTTCTTT. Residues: CASSLGPRPNTEAFF.

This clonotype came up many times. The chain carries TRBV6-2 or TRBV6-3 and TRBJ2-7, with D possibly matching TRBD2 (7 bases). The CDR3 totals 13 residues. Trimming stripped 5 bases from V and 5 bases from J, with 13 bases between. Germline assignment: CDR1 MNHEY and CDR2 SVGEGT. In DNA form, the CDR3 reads TGTGCCAGCAGTCGCTGGGGGGGCGACGAGCAGTACGTC. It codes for CASSRWGGDEQYV.

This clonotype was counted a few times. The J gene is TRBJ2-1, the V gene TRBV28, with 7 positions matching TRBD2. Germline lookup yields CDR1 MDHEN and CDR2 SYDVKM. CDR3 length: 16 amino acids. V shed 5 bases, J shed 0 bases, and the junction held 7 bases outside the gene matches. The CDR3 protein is CASSATSDSSYNEQFF. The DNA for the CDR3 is TGTGCCAGCAGTGCCACTAGCGACAGCTCCTACAATGAGCAGTTCTTC.